Shown below are 27 T cell receptor beta chains from a single sample sequenced in a study of T cells in Graves' hyperthyroidism and ophthalmopathy. Authors of the study amplified TCR beta CDR3 regions from RNA transcripts. During a first-round RT-PCR of the TCR CDR3, the HTBI primer set was used. MiXCR, applied by TCRdb to the multiplex PCR reads, yields one record per CDR3 protein. The data show more than 600,000 distinct CDR3 sequences, over 15% seen once. Sequenced sample: blood. Receptor source: a man between 18 and 35 years old with Graves' hyperthyroidism.

The chain combines TRBV7-9 with TRBJ1-4, with D maybe TRBD1 (5 bases). The germline V gene has CDR1 SEHNR and CDR2 FQNEAQ (reference sequence). The V and J ends lost 2 bases and 8 bases respectively, with 15 bases between them. The CDR3 is made up of 15 amino acids. The CDR3 bases are TGTGCCAGCAGCTTATCAGGAGTGGGGCGGGAAAAACTGTTTTTT. Its translation: CASSLSGVGREKLFF.

This chain links TRBV14 with TRBJ2-3; TRBD2 aligns across 8 bases. This CDR3 spans 16 amino acids. Unmatched junction bases numbered 15, after V lost 2 bases and J lost 11 bases. Germline CDR1 is SGHDN and CDR2 is FVKESK. CDR3 nucleotides: TGTGCCAGCAGCCAAAGGCTCAATAGCGGGACCGACCTGCAGTATTTT. Amino acids: CASSQRLNSGTDLQYF.

At least ten counts were recorded for this clonotype. The DNA for the CDR3 is TGTGCCAGCAGTGGTGGCGGACAGGGGGGGAATCAGCCCCAGCATTTT. Its protein product is CASSGGGQGGNQPQHF. This rearrangement joins TRBV2 to TRBJ1-5; TRBD1 agrees at 10 bases. The CDR3 covers 16 residues. The germline CDR1 and CDR2 sequences are SNHLY and FYNNEI. J gave up 4 bases and V 4 bases, and 7 bases lay outside the gene matches.

The rearrangement links TRBV3-1 to TRBJ2-7; 8 nucleotides agree with TRBD1. From germline, CDR1 is LGHDT and CDR2 YNNKEL (reference sequence). The trim removed 1 base at V and 5 bases at J, leaving 4 bases unmatched. The length of the CDR3 is 14 residues. DNA of the CDR3: TGTGCCAGCAGCCAAGGCAGGGGGCGTGACGAGCAGTACTTC. This sequence encodes CASSQGRGRDEQYF.

This clonotype was detected ten times or more. The chain carries TRBV27 and TRBJ2-4, with TRBD1 matching 7 bases. Germline V gives CDR1 MNHEY, CDR2 SMNVEV (reference sequence). With 1 base clipped from V and 0 bases from J, the junction kept 6 bases outside the gene matches. This CDR3 has 17 amino acids. CDR3 DNA sequence: TGTGCCAGCAGTTTATACCGGGACAGACTAGCCAAAAACATTCAGTACTTC. Translated: CASSLYRDRLAKNIQYF.

The chain is built from TRBV6-1 and TRBJ2-3, with 8 bases that match TRBD2. V lost 5 bases, J lost 6 bases, and 10 bases stayed unmatched. Germline CDR1 MNHNS, CDR2 SASEGT. The CDR3 is made up of 15 amino acids. Here the CDR3 reads CASSLGLARLDTQYF. The CDR3 coding sequence is TGTGCCAGCAGTCTAGGACTAGCCCGCCTTGATACGCAGTATTTT.

The chain has TRBV28 and TRBJ2-7, with a weak D call TRBD2 (5 bases). V gave up 5 bases and J gave up 3 bases, with 17 bases separating them. CDR1 is MDHEN, CDR2 SYDVKM, per germline. The CDR3 length is 15 residues. CDR3 sequence (DNA): TGTGCCAGCAGTGAATATCCGGAGGCCCTCTACGAGCAGTACTTC. This codes for CASSEYPEALYEQYF.

This clonotype came up a few times. This sequence joins TRBV20-1 and TRBJ2-7, with 7 bases aligning to TRBD2. In germline, CDR1 is DFQATT, CDR2 SNEGSKA (reference sequence). The CDR3 loop spans 13 amino acids. Trimming removed 4 bases from V and 7 bases from J; junction bases left unmatched: 10. This CDR3 reads CSAISGGVGEQYF. The CDR3 bases are TGCAGTGCTATTTCGGGAGGAGTCGGGGAGCAGTACTTC.

V is TRBV5-1 and J is TRBJ1-3, with unresolved D. The CDR3 consists of 15 residues. Trimming left V 0 bases short and J 0 bases short, with 7 bases between. Germline values: CDR1 SGHRS, CDR2 YFSETQ. CDR3 sequence (DNA): TGCGCCAGCAGCTTGGACAGAAACTCTGGAAACACCATATATTTT. Protein product: CASSLDRNSGNTIYF.

This clonotype was seen at least ten times. The chain is built from TRBV6-1 and TRBJ1-1; a weak D match, TRBD1 (6 bases). V lost 7 bases, J lost 3 bases, and 18 bases lay in between. The CDR3 consists of 15 residues. CDR1 and CDR2 (germline): MNHNS, SASEGT. The CDR3 reads CASTFDRRSHTEAFF. CDR3 nucleotide sequence: TGTGCCAGCACATTCGACAGGAGGTCCCACACTGAAGCTTTCTTT.

This clonotype was seen only a few times. Here the CDR3 reads CASSPTGFRTDTQYF. Here the CDR3 DNA reads TGCGCCAGCAGCCCCACAGGGTTTCGAACAGATACGCAGTATTTT. The rearrangement links TRBV5-1 to TRBJ2-3, with a possible D match to TRBD1 (6 bases). The length of the CDR3 is 15 residues. V lost 4 bases, J lost 3 bases, and 15 bases lay in between. Germline CDR1 SGHRS, CDR2 YFSETQ.

This clonotype was seen repeatedly, ten times or more. The chain carries TRBV6-1 and TRBJ1-1; unclear D gene. Germline V gives CDR1 MNHNS, CDR2 SASEGT. V was shortened by 2 bases and J by 6 bases, with 13 bases between the two germline ends. CDR3 length: 14 amino acids. CDR3 sequence reads: CASSEQPPISEAFF. CDR3 bases: TGTGCCAGCAGTGAACAACCGCCCATCTCTGAAGCTTTCTTT.

This clonotype was seen only once. The chain employs TRBV12-3 or TRBV12-4 and TRBJ2-5; no clear D gene. With 2 bases removed from V and 2 bases from J, the gap between germline ends came to 12 bases. The CDR3 totals 15 residues. The CDR3 DNA is TGTGCCAGCAGTTTATACCCAGTGCCACAAGAGACCCAGTACTTC. Residues: CASSLYPVPQETQYF.

The sample holds many counts of this clonotype. V gene TRBV10-3 combines with J gene TRBJ1-5; 9 bases align to TRBD1. After removal of 3 bases from V and 5 bases from J, the junction contained 8 bases not matched to a gene. The CDR3 contains 16 residues. The germline gives CDR1 ENHRY, CDR2 SYGVKD. DNA for the CDR3: TGTGCCATCAGTGACAGCCGGGACAGGGACGATCAGCCCCAGCATTTT. It translates to CAISDSRDRDDQPQHF.

This clonotype was observed at least ten times. The rearrangement joins TRBV12-3 or TRBV12-4 to TRBJ1-1; no clear D. Trimming left V 3 bases short and J 6 bases short, with 8 bases between. This CDR3 has 12 residues. The CDR3 reads CASSFGVPEAFF. CDR3 bases: TGTGCCAGCAGTTTCGGGGTGCCTGAAGCTTTCTTT.

The chain uses TRBV9 and TRBJ2-1; D is unclear. Trimming took 6 bases from V and 5 from J, leaving 12 bases between them. Germline V gene data show CDR1 as SGDLS and CDR2 as YYNGEE. The CDR3 covers 13 residues. The CDR3 spells CASNSVGNNEQFF. CDR3 nucleotide sequence: TGTGCCAGCAACTCTGTGGGCAACAATGAGCAGTTCTTC. Together with reference TRBV9 and TRBJ2-1, the CDR3 gives the full variable domain: DSGVTQTPKHLITATGQRVTLRCSPRSGDLSVYWYQQSLDQGLQFLIQYYNGEERAKGNILERFSAQQFPDLHSELNLSSLELGDSALYFCASNSVGNNEQFFGPGTRLTVL.

The chain uses TRBV29-1 and TRBJ2-5; 11 nucleotides align to TRBD2. Germline lookup yields CDR1 SQVTM and CDR2 ANQGSEA. CDR3 length: 14 residues. The ends lost 3 bases at V and 5 bases at J; junction bases unmatched: 5. The CDR3 loop is CSVDGTSGSETQYF. The CDR3 region has the DNA TGCAGCGTTGATGGGACTAGCGGTAGCGAGACCCAGTACTTC. Variable domain in full (rest from reference TRBV29-1 and TRBJ2-5): SAVISQKPSRDICQRGTSLTIQCQVDSQVTMMFWYRQQPGQSLTLIATANQGSEATYESGFVIDKFPISRPNLTFSTLTVSNMSPEDSSIYLCSVDGTSGSETQYFGPGTRLLVL.

This clonotype was counted many times. The V gene is TRBV27, the J gene TRBJ1-1; D not certain. Trimming pared 1 base from V and 3 bases from J, leaving 6 bases between. The CDR3 loop spans 13 amino acids. Germline CDR1 is MNHEY and CDR2 is SMNVEV (reference sequence). CDR3 region: CASSLYRDTEAFF. In DNA, the CDR3 is TGTGCCAGCAGTTTATATAGAGACACTGAAGCTTTCTTT.

In its sample, this clonotype was seen a few times. V and J are TRBV7-8 and TRBJ2-5; a weak D match, TRBD2 (5 bases). This CDR3 has 16 amino acids. Germline lookup yields CDR1 SGHVS and CDR2 FQNEAQ. Trimming took 1 base from V and 2 from J, leaving 14 bases between them. For the CDR3, the DNA is TGTGCCAGCAGCTTAGGACTGGTCGGGATACAAGAGACCCAGTACTTC. Translating it yields CASSLGLVGIQETQYF. The full variable domain, rest sourced from reference TRBV7-8 and TRBJ2-5, is GAGVSQSPRYKVAKRGQDVALRCDPISGHVSLFWYQQALGQGPEFLTYFQNEAQLDKSGLPSDRFFAERPEGSVSTLKIQRTQQEDSAVYLCASSLGLVGIQETQYFGPGTRLLVL.

This clonotype occurred many times. This chain connects TRBV29-1 to TRBJ1-1, with D possibly being TRBD1 (6 bases). Germline CDR1 SQVTM, CDR2 ANQGSEA. The CDR3 totals 15 residues. V lost 0 bases, J lost 5 bases, and 16 bases lay in between. The CDR3, as DNA: TGCAGCGTTGAAGATGGGGAGGGGGTTGGTACTGAAGCTTTCTTT. Encoded protein: CSVEDGEGVGTEAFF.

This clonotype came up many times. The CDR3 loop reads CASTSPPQETQYF. Here the CDR3 DNA reads TGTGCCAGCACCTCACCTCCGCAAGAGACCCAGTACTTC. The V and J genes are TRBV7-9 and TRBJ2-5; D gene uncertain. Germline lookup yields CDR1 SEHNR and CDR2 FQNEAQ (reference sequence). The CDR3 has 13 amino acids. Trimming took 7 bases from V and 2 from J, leaving 11 bases between them.

The chain links TRBV19 to TRBJ1-5, with TRBD1 identical over 7 bases. The CDR3 consists of 15 residues. CDR1 LNHDA and CDR2 SQIVND come from the germline V gene (reference sequence). V gave up 2 bases and J gave up 4 bases; unmatched junction bases: 5. In DNA form, the CDR3 reads TGTGCCAGTAGTATATCAGGGGGGCTAAATCAGCCCCAGCATTTT. As protein: CASSISGGLNQPQHF.

In this sample, this clonotype turned up many times. This rearrangement joins TRBV10-3 to TRBJ1-1; tentatively, D is TRBD1 (6 bases). The length of the CDR3 is 13 residues. V was trimmed by 9 bases and J by 0 bases, leaving 11 bases between them. Germline CDR1 ENHRY, CDR2 SYGVKD. The CDR3, as DNA: TGTGCCATAAACAGGGCCCTGAACACTGAAGCTTTCTTT. Amino acid sequence: CAINRALNTEAFF.

This rearrangement joins TRBV6-1 to TRBJ1-3; D may be TRBD1 (6 bases). This CDR3 is built from 17 residues. Germline V lookup: CDR1 MNHNS, CDR2 SASEGT. Trimming cost V 2 bases and J 4 bases, with 18 bases left between them. The CDR3 region has the DNA TGTGCCAGCAGTGAACCGACAGGAACCACGAGAGGAAACACCATATATTTT. Encoded protein: CASSEPTGTTRGNTIYF.

The rearrangement joins TRBV13 to TRBJ2-7; 10 bases line up with TRBD1. The V segment lost 5 bases and the J segment 3 bases; nucleotides outside the gene matches: 7. The CDR3 covers 15 residues. Per germline, CDR1 PRHDT and CDR2 FYEKMQ (reference sequence). CDR3 nucleotide sequence: TGTGCCAGCAGCCACCCGGACAGGGGGAACTACGAGCAGTACTTC. Its translation: CASSHPDRGNYEQYF. Variable domain in full (rest from reference TRBV13 and TRBJ2-7): AAGVIQSPRHLIKEKRETATLKCYPIPRHDTVYWYQQGPGQDPQFLISFYEKMQSDKGSIPDRFSAQQFSDYHSELNMSSLELGDSALYFCASSHPDRGNYEQYFGPGTRLTVT.

The genes are TRBV12-5 and TRBJ1-1; unclear D gene. Germline lookup yields CDR1 LGHNT and CDR2 FRNRAP. The CDR3 has 13 amino acids. Trimming shortened V by 2 bases and J by 4 bases, and 8 bases separated the two germline ends. The CDR3 DNA follows: TGTGCTAGTGGTTTGAGCAGAAGCACTGAAGCTTTCTTT. Its protein product is CASGLSRSTEAFF.

This clonotype was found many times. The chain combines TRBV12-3 or TRBV12-4 with TRBJ2-1; a possible D gene is TRBD1 (6 bases). This CDR3 has 16 amino acids. Trimming cost V 3 bases and J 6 bases, with 18 bases left between them. CDR3 amino acids: CASSLWGPSRGNEQFF. The CDR3 nucleotides are TGTGCCAGCAGTTTGTGGGGCCCCAGCAGGGGCAATGAGCAGTTCTTC.